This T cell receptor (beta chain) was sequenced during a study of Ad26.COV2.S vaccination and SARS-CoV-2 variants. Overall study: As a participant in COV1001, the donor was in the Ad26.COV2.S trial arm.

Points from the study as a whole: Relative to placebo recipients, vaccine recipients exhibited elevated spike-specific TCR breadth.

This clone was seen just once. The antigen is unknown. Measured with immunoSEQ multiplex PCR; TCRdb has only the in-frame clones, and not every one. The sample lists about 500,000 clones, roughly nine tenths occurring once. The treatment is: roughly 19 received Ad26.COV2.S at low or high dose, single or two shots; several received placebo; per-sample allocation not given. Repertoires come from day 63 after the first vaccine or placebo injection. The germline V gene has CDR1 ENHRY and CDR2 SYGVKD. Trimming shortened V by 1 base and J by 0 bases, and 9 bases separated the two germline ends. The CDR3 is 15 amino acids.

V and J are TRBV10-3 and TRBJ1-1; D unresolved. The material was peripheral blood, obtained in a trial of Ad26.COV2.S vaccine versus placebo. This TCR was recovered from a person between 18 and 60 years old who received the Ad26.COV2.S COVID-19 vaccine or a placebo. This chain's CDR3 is CAISEYESMNTEAFF. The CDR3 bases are TGTGCCATCAGTGAGTATGAGTCAATGAACACTGAAGCTTTCTTT.